This TCR beta chain was identified in a study of blood T cell repertoires in COVID-19. Study-level background: In each case, the material was cDNA or gDNA derived from T cells, B-cell-depleted T cells, or PBMCs.

Generated by immunoSEQ multiplex PCR, the TCRdb table keeps only in-frame clones and is missing some. The sample records about 180,000 clones, approximately 91% being singletons. The CDR3 is 14 residues long. The germline gives CDR1 SEHNR, CDR2 FQNEAQ (reference sequence). Trimming at V came to 4 bases and at J to 9 bases, leaving 4 bases not matched to a gene. The sequence derives from a man aged 45-65 years with acute or convalescent COVID-19. Sequencing was performed on peripheral blood. The chain recombines TRBV7-9 with TRBJ1-6, with 9 bases that match TRBD1. The CDR3 is CASSSGQGISPLHF. The CDR3 DNA reads as TGTGCCAGCAGCTCGGGACAGGGAATTTCACCCCTCCACTTT.